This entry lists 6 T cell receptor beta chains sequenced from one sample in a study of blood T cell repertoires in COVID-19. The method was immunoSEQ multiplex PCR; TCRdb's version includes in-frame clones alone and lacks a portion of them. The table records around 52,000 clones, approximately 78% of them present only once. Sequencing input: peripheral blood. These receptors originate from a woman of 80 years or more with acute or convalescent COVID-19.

Here the CDR3 reads CASSFPGHKVYGYTF. The CDR3 bases are TGTGCCAGCAGCTTTCCGGGACACAAGGTCTATGGCTACACCTTC. This sequence joins TRBV7-9 and TRBJ1-2; possibly TRBD1 for D (6 bases). This CDR3 has 15 residues. Trimming cost V 3 bases and J 4 bases, with 15 bases left between them. CDR1 SEHNR and CDR2 FQNEAQ come from the germline V gene (reference sequence). Variable domain in full (rest from reference TRBV7-9 and TRBJ1-2): DTGVSQNPRHKITKRGQNVTFRCDPISEHNRLYWYRQTLGQGPEFLTYFQNEAQLEKSRLLSDRFSAERPKGSFSTLEIQRTEQGDSAMYLCASSFPGHKVYGYTFGSGTRLTVV.

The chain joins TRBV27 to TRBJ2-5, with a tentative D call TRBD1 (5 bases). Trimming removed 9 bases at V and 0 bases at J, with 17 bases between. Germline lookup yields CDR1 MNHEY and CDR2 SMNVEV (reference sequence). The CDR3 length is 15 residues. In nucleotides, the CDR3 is TGTGCCAGGGGTGGGGCGGTAGTAGACCAAGAGACCCAGTACTTC. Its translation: CARGGAVVDQETQYF.

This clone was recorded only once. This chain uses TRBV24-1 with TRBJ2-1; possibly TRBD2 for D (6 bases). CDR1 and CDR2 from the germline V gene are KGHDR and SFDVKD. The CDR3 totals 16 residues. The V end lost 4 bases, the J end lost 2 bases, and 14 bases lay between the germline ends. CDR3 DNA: TGTGCCACCAGTGAAGGGAGGAAGGATCCCTACAATGAGCAGTTCTTC. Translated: CATSEGRKDPYNEQFF.

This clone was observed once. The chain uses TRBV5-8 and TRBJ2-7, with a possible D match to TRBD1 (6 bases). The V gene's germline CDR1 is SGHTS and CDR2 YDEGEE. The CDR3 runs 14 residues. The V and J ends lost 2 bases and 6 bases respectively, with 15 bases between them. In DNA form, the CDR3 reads TGTGCCAGCAGCTTTAGGGGGACCGTTCGCGAGCAGTACTTC. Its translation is CASSFRGTVREQYF. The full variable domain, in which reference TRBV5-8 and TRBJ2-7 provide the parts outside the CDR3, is EAGVTQSPTHLIKTRGQQATLRCSPISGHTSVYWYQQALGLGLQFLLWYDEGEERNRGNFPPRFSGRQFPNYSSELNVNALELEDSALYLCASSFRGTVREQYFGPGTRLTVT.

CDR3 residues: CASSQDRYSGGRMDTQYF. The CDR3 bases are TGCGCCAGCAGCCAAGATCGTTATAGCGGGGGGAGGATGGATACGCAGTATTTT. The V call is TRBV4-1, the J call TRBJ2-3; TRBD2 agrees at 10 bases. Germline values: CDR1 MGHRA, CDR2 YSYEKL. The CDR3 has 18 residues. V lost 0 bases, J lost 6 bases, and 12 bases stayed unmatched.

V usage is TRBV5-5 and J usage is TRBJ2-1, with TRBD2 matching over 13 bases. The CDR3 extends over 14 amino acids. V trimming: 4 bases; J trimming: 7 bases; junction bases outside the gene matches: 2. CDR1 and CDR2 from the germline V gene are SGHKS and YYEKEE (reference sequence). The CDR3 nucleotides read TGTGCCAGCAGCGGACTAGCGGGAGCGAATGAGCAGTTCTTC. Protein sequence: CASSGLAGANEQFF.